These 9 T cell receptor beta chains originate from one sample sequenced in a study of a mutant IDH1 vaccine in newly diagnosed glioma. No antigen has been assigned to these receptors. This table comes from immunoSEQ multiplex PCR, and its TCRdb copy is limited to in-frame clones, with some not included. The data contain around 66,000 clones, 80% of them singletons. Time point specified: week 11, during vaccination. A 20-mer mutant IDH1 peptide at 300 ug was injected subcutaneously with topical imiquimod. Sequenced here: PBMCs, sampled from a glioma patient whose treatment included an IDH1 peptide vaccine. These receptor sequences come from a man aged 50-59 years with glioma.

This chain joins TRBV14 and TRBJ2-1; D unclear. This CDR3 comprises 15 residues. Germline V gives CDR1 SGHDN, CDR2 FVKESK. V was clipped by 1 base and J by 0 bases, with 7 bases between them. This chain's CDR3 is CASSQGLSSYNEQFF. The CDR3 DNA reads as TGTGCCAGCAGCCAAGGGCTGAGCTCCTACAATGAGCAGTTCTTC.

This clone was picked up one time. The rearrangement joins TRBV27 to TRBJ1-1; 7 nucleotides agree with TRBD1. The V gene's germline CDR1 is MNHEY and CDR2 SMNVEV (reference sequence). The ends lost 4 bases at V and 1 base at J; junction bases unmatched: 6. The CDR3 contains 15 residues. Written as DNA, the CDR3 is TGTGCCAGCAGTTCGACAGGGCTCCCGAACACTGAAGCTTTCTTT. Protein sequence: CASSSTGLPNTEAFF.

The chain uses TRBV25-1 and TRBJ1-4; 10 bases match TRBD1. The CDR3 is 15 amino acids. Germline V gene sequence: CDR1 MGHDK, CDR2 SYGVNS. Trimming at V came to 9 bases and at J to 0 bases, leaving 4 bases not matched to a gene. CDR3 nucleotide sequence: TGTGCCAGTGGGACAGGGGATCCAACTAATGAAAAACTGTTTTTT. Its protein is CASGTGDPTNEKLFF.

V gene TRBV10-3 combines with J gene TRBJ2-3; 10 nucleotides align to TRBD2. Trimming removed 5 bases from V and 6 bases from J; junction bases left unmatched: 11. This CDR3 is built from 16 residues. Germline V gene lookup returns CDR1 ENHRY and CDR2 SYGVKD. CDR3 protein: CAISPELAGLRDTQYF. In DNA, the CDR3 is TGTGCCATCAGTCCTGAACTAGCGGGGCTTAGGGATACGCAGTATTTT.

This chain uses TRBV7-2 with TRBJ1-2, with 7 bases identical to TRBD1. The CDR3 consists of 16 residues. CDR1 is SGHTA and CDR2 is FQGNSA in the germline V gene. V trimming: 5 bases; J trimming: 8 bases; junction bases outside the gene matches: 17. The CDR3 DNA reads TGTGCCAGCAGCATAAGACAGGGTACCCGACCACTGGGCTACACCTTC. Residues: CASSIRQGTRPLGYTF. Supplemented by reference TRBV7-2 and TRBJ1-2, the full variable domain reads GAGVSQSPSNKVTEKGKDVELRCDPISGHTALYWYRQSLGQGLEFLIYFQGNSAPDKSGLPSDRFSAERTGGSVSTLTIQRTQQEDSAVYLCASSIRQGTRPLGYTFGSGTRLTVV.

The CDR3 sequence: CASSQPSGNTIYF. The CDR3 bases are TGTGCCAGCAGCCAACCCTCTGGAAACACCATATATTTT. The rearrangement uses TRBV11-2 and TRBJ1-3; D gene unclear. CDR1 and CDR2 (germline): SGHAT, FQNNGV. CDR3 length: 13 amino acids. The ends were cut back, 5 bases at V and 0 bases at J, with 5 bases in the middle.

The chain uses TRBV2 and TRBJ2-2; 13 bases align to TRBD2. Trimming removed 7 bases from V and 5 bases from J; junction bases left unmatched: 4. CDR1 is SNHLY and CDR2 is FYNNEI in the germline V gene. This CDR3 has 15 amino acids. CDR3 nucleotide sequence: TGTGCCAGCACCCTGGGACTAGCGGGGACCGGGGAGCTGTTTTTT. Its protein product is CASTLGLAGTGELFF.

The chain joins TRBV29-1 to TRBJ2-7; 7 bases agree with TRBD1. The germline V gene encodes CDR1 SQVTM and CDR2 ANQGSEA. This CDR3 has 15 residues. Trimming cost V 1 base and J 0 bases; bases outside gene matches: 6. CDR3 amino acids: CSVEALTGSSYEQYF. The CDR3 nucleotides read TGCAGCGTTGAAGCCTTGACAGGGAGCTCCTACGAGCAGTACTTC.

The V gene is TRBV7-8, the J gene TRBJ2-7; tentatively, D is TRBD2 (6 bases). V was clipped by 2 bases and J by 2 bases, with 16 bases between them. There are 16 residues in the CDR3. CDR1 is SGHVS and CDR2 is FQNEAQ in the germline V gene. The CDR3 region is CASSLLREKGPYEQYF. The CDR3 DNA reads TGTGCCAGCAGCTTATTGCGGGAAAAGGGTCCCTACGAGCAGTACTTC.